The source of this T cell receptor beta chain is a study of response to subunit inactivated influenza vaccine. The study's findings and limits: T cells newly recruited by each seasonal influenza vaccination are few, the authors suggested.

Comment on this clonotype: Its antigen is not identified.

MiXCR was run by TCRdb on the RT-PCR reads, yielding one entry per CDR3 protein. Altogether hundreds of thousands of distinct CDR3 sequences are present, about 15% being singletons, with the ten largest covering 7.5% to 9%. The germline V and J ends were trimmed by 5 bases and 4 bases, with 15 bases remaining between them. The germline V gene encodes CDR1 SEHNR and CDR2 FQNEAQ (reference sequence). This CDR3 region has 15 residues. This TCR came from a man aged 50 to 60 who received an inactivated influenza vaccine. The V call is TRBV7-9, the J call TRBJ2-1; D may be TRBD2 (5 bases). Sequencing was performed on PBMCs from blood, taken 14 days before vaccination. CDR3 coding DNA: TGTGCCAGCAGCCACGCAAAACGCGGGTACAATGAGCAGTTCTTC. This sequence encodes CASSHAKRGYNEQFF.